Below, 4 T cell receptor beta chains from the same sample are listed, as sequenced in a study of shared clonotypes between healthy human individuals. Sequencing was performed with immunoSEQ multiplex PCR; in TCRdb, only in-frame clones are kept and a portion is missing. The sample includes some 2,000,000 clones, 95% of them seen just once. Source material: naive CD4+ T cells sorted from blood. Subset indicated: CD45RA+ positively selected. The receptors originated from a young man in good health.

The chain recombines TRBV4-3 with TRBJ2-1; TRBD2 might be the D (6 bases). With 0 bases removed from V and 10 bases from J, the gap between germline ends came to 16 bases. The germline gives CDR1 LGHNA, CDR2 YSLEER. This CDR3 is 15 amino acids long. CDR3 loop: CASSQDQLASEEQFF. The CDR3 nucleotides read TGCGCCAGCAGCCAAGATCAACTAGCTAGTGAGGAGCAGTTCTTC.

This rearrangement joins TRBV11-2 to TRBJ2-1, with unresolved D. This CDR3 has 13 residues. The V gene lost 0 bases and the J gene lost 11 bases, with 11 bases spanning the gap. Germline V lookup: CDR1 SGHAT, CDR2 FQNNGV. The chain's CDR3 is CASSLDQIGQQFF. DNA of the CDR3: TGTGCCAGCAGCTTAGATCAAATCGGCCAGCAGTTCTTC.

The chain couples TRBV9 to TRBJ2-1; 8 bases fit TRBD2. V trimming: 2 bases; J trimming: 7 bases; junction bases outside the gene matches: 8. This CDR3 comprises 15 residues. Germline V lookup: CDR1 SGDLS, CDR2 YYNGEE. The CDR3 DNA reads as TGTGCCAGCAGCGTGGACCCGGGACTAGTGAATGAGCAGTTCTTC. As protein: CASSVDPGLVNEQFF.

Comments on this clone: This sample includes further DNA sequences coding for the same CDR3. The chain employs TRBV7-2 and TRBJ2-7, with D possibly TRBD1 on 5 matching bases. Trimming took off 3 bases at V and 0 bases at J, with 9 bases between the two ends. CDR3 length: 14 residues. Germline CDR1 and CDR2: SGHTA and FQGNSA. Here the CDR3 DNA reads TGTGCCAGCAGCTTGGGGCGGAGCTCCTACGAGCAGTACTTC. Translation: CASSLGRSSYEQYF.